Detailed here is one T cell receptor beta chain. The CDR3 length is 16 residues. The germline gives CDR1 MNHEY, CDR2 SVGAGI. V dropped 2 bases and J dropped 0 bases, with 11 bases sitting between them. Running of the v3.0 immunoSEQ assay took place at survey level. Assay used: immunoSEQ multiplex PCR; TCRdb lists only in-frame clones, some missing. The sample consists of about 24,000 clones, around four fifths of them appearing once. This specimen comes from a study of long-term antiretroviral therapy in people with HIV. Study-wide background: The 2015 recommendation for immediate ART came about a decade after the earliest samples.

V and J are TRBV6-5 and TRBJ2-1, with D tentatively TRBD2 (6 bases). The TCR was taken from a man in his fifties with HIV. The material sequenced was unsorted PBMCs, taken 0.4 years after starting antiretroviral therapy. The CDR3 region is CASSYDGGGSYNEQFF. The CDR3 coding sequence is TGTGCCAGCAGTTACGATGGGGGAGGCTCCTACAATGAGCAGTTCTTC.